This TCR beta chain was identified in a study of cytomegalovirus exposure and HLA in healthy donors. Points from the study as a whole: Most CMV-associated TCR beta chains were later found to appear HLA-restricted. TCR beta chains numbering more than 150 were designated cytomegalovirus-associated.

PCR used 60 Vbeta primers and 13 Jbeta primers. Original data processing: Among the unique TCR beta chains that a later analysis counted, about 79 million in all, roughly 9.9 million were shared. Repertoires were generated with immunoSEQ multiplex PCR, while TCRdb's copy carries only in-frame clones and drops some. V, J and clone size were drawn from that table, and D and trimming were deduced from the DNA. Found here are about 140,000 clones, 78% of them singletons; the top ten hold 2.5% to 3%. Germline-derived CDR1 and CDR2 are SQVTM and ANQGSEA. Deletions cut 4 bases from V and 4 bases from J, with 10 bases between. The CDR3 contains 12 residues. Remarks on this clone: Antigen: not known.

V gene TRBV29-1 combines with J gene TRBJ1-1; a weak D match, TRBD1 (5 bases). The clonotype comes from a male donor in good health and CMV-seronegative. Sequenced input: PBMCs. CDR3 in DNA: TGCAGCGTTGCCAGGGTTAGCACTGAAGCTTTCTTT. Its translation: CSVARVSTEAFF.